Described below is a single T cell receptor beta chain sequence and its context. This clonotype has more than one count but fewer than ten. Its antigen remains unidentified. The germline gene is not matched at one end of the junction; a read error may be the cause. The data originate from a study of neurological immune-mediated disorders (dated by TCRdb to between 2019 and 2020). Regarding the research as a whole: Among the approximately 35 multiple sclerosis patients, relapsing-remitting MS accounted for about 31 and secondary progressive MS accounted for 3. Peripheral blood TCR-beta repertoires from patients with HTLV-I-associated myelopathy (HAM/TSP), patients with multiple sclerosis, and healthy controls were compared in the study using UMI-based sequencing. The roughly 99 TCR-beta libraries covered PBMC samples along with longitudinal samples, technical triplicates, and paired sorted CD4+ and CD8+ T-cell subsets. The cohort comprised 68 subjects: some 15 HAM/TSP patients, 35 or so multiple sclerosis patients and approximately 20 healthy controls.

cDNA was synthesized by template-switch 5'RACE using a primer carrying a 10-nucleotide random unique molecular identifier by which each TCR transcript was tagged. Every sequencing run covered 15-18 subjects and yielded more than 160 million TCR-beta sequences. The RNeasy kit was used for extraction of total RNA. TCR-beta VDJ regions were amplified with primers for the TCR constant region and the 5'RACE anchor, using the KAPA Real-time Library Amplification kit. Sample indexes and Illumina adaptors were added in a first PCR, and a second PCR then increased library yield. The roughly 650 bp TCR product was size-selected on a 2% E-gel SizeSelection system after Ampure bead purification. Before pooling, library quality was assessed on a Bioanalyzer, concentration was determined with Qubit, and library quantification was performed with the Kapa Library Quantification kit. An Illumina HiSeq 2500 sequenced the libraries paired-end 2 x 150 bp. To increase sequence diversity, about 25-31% phiX was spiked into each library pool. In the source study's methods: Quality-filtered reads were processed with the UMI-based MiGEC pipeline, and over 75% of raw TCR sequences were removed by the MiGEC pipeline during error correction. IMGT germline references were used for aligning VDJ genes, and each clonotype was defined as a unique CDR3 amino acid sequence together with its V-J genes. VDJtools evaluated clonal expansion, Shannon diversity and CDR3 relatedness (CalcPairwiseDistances, ClusterSamples); CLCbio workbench built phylogenetic trees. Using coefficient-of-variation modelling across technical triplicates, the study counted a clone as expanded if it had at least 8 unique UMIs. TCRdb handled the public reads itself, with Q25 trimming in fastp and clone calling in MiXCR, and kept productive beta chains. Rows matching on CDR3 protein sequence are summarized as one entry with the most common DNA and genes. TCRdb's processing, not the study's, gives the V and J calls here. Here the sample has tens of thousands of distinct CDR3 sequences; around 5.5% occur a single time. The ten biggest clones cover 7.4% of the sample.

CDR1 and CDR2, looked up from the germline V gene (reference sequence), are LNHDA and SQIVND. From the cysteine through the phenylalanine, the CDR3 covers 15 amino acids. The sequence is cut down to CDR3 DNA, 45 bases in frame from base 1. The paper as a whole reports these results and caveats: No identical CDR3 amino acid sequences were shared among expanded clones across subjects, suggesting private TCR-beta repertoires in all groups. The MS cluster showed no association with clinical or MRI features, and the authors stated that larger cohorts are needed. In a phylogenetic analysis, the repertoires of 18 out of 34 MS patients fell into a single cluster of related CDR3 sequences, pointing to a possible signature at the repertoire level. The highest TCR clonal expansion was observed in HAM/TSP patients, whereas the lowest was observed in MS patients, even when compared with healthy controls.

For unsorted PBMC libraries, 2 million PBMCs were used after storage in RNAlater at -80 degrees C until RNA extraction. Multiple sclerosis patients were enrolled in a US clinical protocol evaluating disease progression by magnetic resonance imaging. Peripheral blood was subjected to Ficoll-Hypaque density gradient centrifugation to isolate PBMCs, which were then cryopreserved in liquid nitrogen. Recombination connected TRBV19 to TRBJ1-5, and possibly TRBD1, on 5 matching bases. Sample: PBMCs. This receptor was obtained from a man between 18 and 29 years old with multiple sclerosis. The sequenced DNA is TGTGCCAGTATGCGGGCACAGAGGGGCAATCAGCCCCAGAATTTT. Translated, this gives CASMRAQRGNQPQNF.